The 21 T cell receptor beta chains below come from one sample, sequenced in a study of T cells in Graves' hyperthyroidism and ophthalmopathy. RNA transcripts were the template for amplifying TCR beta CDR3 regions. Using the HTBI primer set, a first-round RT-PCR was run on the TCR CDR3. TCRdb re-called the multiplex PCR reads with MiXCR, one entry per CDR3 protein. The sample includes 300,000 to 450,000 distinct CDR3 sequences, less than 20% of them seen just once. The sequencing sample was made of blood. The receptors stem from a woman aged 18-29 years with Graves' hyperthyroidism that later progressed to Graves' ophthalmopathy.

This clonotype was found many times. V is TRBV7-8 and J is TRBJ2-1; 8 bases line up with TRBD2. The CDR3 runs 21 residues. Germline assignment: CDR1 SGHVS and CDR2 FQNEAQ. V dropped 2 bases and J dropped 4; count of bases not matched to a gene: 22. The CDR3 sequence: CASSLNRAGGFRLPGYNEQFF. As DNA, the CDR3 is TGTGCCAGCAGCTTAAATCGGGCGGGAGGATTCCGCTTACCCGGATACAATGAGCAGTTCTTC.

The sample holds many counts of this clonotype. This chain connects TRBV20-1 to TRBJ1-4; the D gene is possibly TRBD1 (5 bases). Trimming cost V 2 bases and J 7 bases, with 14 bases left between them. CDR3 size: 14 residues. Germline CDR1 is DFQATT and CDR2 is SNEGSKA (reference sequence). The CDR3 DNA reads as TGCAGTGCTAGACCTGCAGGGTCAGGTGAAAAACTGTTTTTT. Translated, it gives CSARPAGSGEKLFF.

This clonotype was seen many times. This rearrangement joins TRBV28 to TRBJ1-5, with TRBD1 identical over 8 bases. Per the germline V gene, CDR1 is MDHEN and CDR2 is SYDVKM. V dropped 7 bases and J dropped 0; count of bases not matched to a gene: 5. The CDR3 length is 15 residues. The chain's CDR3 is CASIETGDSNQPQHF. The CDR3, as DNA: TGTGCCAGCATTGAGACAGGGGATAGCAATCAGCCCCAGCATTTT.

This clonotype was seen more than once but under ten times. This chain connects TRBV28 to TRBJ2-4, with D perhaps matching TRBD1 (7 bases). V was pared by 4 bases and J by 8 bases, with 18 bases between. The CDR3 sequence is 15 residues long. Germline values: CDR1 MDHEN, CDR2 SYDVKM. DNA for the CDR3: TGTGCCAGCAGTTCGCCGACAGGGCGGGGAGACATTCAGTACTTC. Its protein is CASSSPTGRGDIQYF. Full variable domain (rest looked up from reference TRBV28 and TRBJ2-4): DVKVTQSSRYLVKRTGEKVFLECVQDMDHENMFWYRQDPGLGLRLIYFSYDVKMKEKGDIPEGYSVSREKKERFSLILESASTNQTSMYLCASSSPTGRGDIQYFGAGTRLSVL.

The genes are TRBV27 and TRBJ1-6; D is perhaps TRBD1 (5 bases). Trimming took off 4 bases at V and 4 bases at J, with 23 bases between the two ends. Germline CDR1 is MNHEY and CDR2 is SMNVEV (reference sequence). The CDR3 length is 19 residues. The CDR3 DNA follows: TGTGCCAGCAGTTCTGGCGTGGGGGGAATGGGACCTTATAATTCACCCCTCCACTTT. Protein product: CASSSGVGGMGPYNSPLHF.

This clonotype was detected only a few times. The junction departs from the called germline gene at one end, perhaps through a read error. This chain links TRBV12-3 or TRBV12-4 with TRBJ2-1, with a tentative D call TRBD2 (5 bases). The CDR3 is 15 residues long. CDR3 protein: CASSLAGVSCNEQFF. The CDR3 DNA follows: TGTGCCAGCAGTTTAGCGGGAGTTTCCTGCAATGAGCAGTTCTTC.

This clonotype was seen many times. This chain connects TRBV7-9 to TRBJ2-3; 7 nucleotides line up with TRBD2. V lost 4 bases, J lost 2 bases, and 9 bases stayed unmatched. The germline gives CDR1 SEHNR, CDR2 FQNEAQ (reference sequence). This CDR3 is built from 16 residues. The CDR3 DNA sequence: TGTGCCAGCAGCTCGGGACTACAGAAAATCACAGATACGCAGTATTTT. Translating it yields CASSSGLQKITDTQYF.

In its sample, this clonotype was seen many times. The rearrangement links TRBV7-9 to TRBJ2-5; D remains unclear. Germline values: CDR1 SEHNR, CDR2 FQNEAQ (reference sequence). This CDR3 spans 12 amino acids. Trimming shortened V by 3 bases and J by 5 bases, and 7 bases separated the two germline ends. The DNA of the CDR3 is TGTGCCAGCAGCTTTATCGGGGAGACCCAGTACTTC. It is translated as CASSFIGETQYF.

This clonotype was seen many times. V and J are TRBV6-6 and TRBJ2-1, with D maybe TRBD2 (6 bases). Germline V lookup: CDR1 MNHNY, CDR2 SVGAGI (reference sequence). This CDR3 has 16 residues. Trimming stripped 0 bases from V and 2 bases from J, with 11 bases between. The CDR3 nucleotides are TGTGCCAGCAGTTACTCTGCTAGCGAGACCTACAATGAGCAGTTCTTC. Translated, it gives CASSYSASETYNEQFF.

V is TRBV20-1 and J is TRBJ1-2, with D perhaps TRBD1 (6 bases). This CDR3 has 16 residues. Trimming left V 5 bases short and J 0 bases short, with 19 bases between. The germline gives CDR1 DFQATT, CDR2 SNEGSKA (reference sequence). The CDR3 DNA sequence: TGCAGTGCTGTCGATTTGGCAGGGGACTCTAACTATGGCTACACCTTC. It codes for CSAVDLAGDSNYGYTF.

This chain joins TRBV27 and TRBJ2-3; possibly TRBD2 for D (6 bases). This CDR3 is built from 15 residues. Germline CDR1 reads MNHEY; CDR2 reads SMNVEV (reference sequence). V lost 5 bases and J 3 bases, leaving 15 bases between the germline ends. The CDR3 bases are TGTGCCAGCAGTCCCGGGACTTATCCAACAGATACGCAGTATTTT. It translates to CASSPGTYPTDTQYF.

This clonotype showed up just a few times. The chain uses TRBV7-9 and TRBJ2-1, with TRBD2 matching 8 bases. The CDR3 totals 15 residues. Germline V gene sequence: CDR1 SEHNR, CDR2 FQNEAQ (reference sequence). The V and J ends lost 5 bases and 1 base, in that order; junction bases with no gene match: 4. This CDR3 is CASSAQRGSYNEQFF. The CDR3, as DNA: TGTGCCAGCAGCGCCCAGCGGGGGTCCTACAATGAGCAGTTCTTC. The full variable domain, rest sourced from reference TRBV7-9 and TRBJ2-1, is DTGVSQNPRHKITKRGQNVTFRCDPISEHNRLYWYRQTLGQGPEFLTYFQNEAQLEKSRLLSDRFSAERPKGSFSTLEIQRTEQGDSAMYLCASSAQRGSYNEQFFGPGTRLTVL.

This clonotype was counted only a few times. V and J are TRBV14 and TRBJ2-7; TRBD1 agrees at 11 bases. CDR1 is SGHDN, CDR2 FVKESK, per germline. The CDR3 has 13 amino acids. J was trimmed by 8 bases and V by 5 bases; bases with no gene match: 5. The CDR3 nucleotides are TGTGCCAGCAGCGTGGACAGGGGGCTCCAGCAGTACTTC. Translated: CASSVDRGLQQYF.

The chain carries TRBV29-1 and TRBJ2-3; D is undetermined. The V end was cut by 4 bases, the J end by 8 bases, with 13 bases between. Germline lookup yields CDR1 SQVTM and CDR2 ANQGSEA. The CDR3 contains 12 residues. This CDR3 is CSVVPKPITQYF. The DNA for the CDR3 is TGCAGCGTTGTCCCTAAACCGATTACGCAGTATTTT.

The sample holds many counts of this clonotype. The V and J genes are TRBV20-1 and TRBJ2-2; TRBD2 aligns across 9 bases. V was pared by 7 bases and J by 1 base, with 19 bases of the junction left unmatched. This CDR3 contains 19 residues. The germline gives CDR1 DFQATT, CDR2 SNEGSKA (reference sequence). CDR3 residues: CSGRAAASGKVRNTGELFF. The CDR3 bases are TGCAGTGGCCGTGCGGCGGCTAGCGGGAAGGTTAGGAACACCGGGGAGCTGTTTTTT.

Many counts were recorded for this clonotype. This chain joins TRBV2 and TRBJ1-4, with a possible D match to TRBD1 (5 bases). V lost 3 bases, J lost 6 bases, and 5 bases lay in between. The CDR3 is made up of 12 amino acids. The germline CDR1 and CDR2 sequences are SNHLY and FYNNEI. The CDR3 DNA reads TGTGCCAGCAGTGACAGGGATGAAAAACTGTTTTTT. Amino acid sequence: CASSDRDEKLFF.

This sequence joins TRBV5-4 and TRBJ2-7, with unresolved D. CDR3 length equals 13 residues. V was cut by 6 bases and J by 6 bases, with 16 bases left in between. CDR1 and CDR2 (germline): SGHNT, YYREEE (reference sequence). The CDR3 DNA follows: TGTGCCAGCACCAAACCCGAGGCACCCGAGCAGTACTTC. Its translation is CASTKPEAPEQYF.

There are many counts of this clonotype. The chain links TRBV28 to TRBJ1-6; unclear D gene. The CDR3 has 13 residues. Germline-derived CDR1 and CDR2 are MDHEN and SYDVKM. Trimming removed 7 bases at V and 5 bases at J, with 9 bases between. The CDR3, as DNA: TGTGCCAGCAATGCGGGAAATAATTCACCCCTCCACTTT. Translating gives CASNAGNNSPLHF.

The CDR3 spells CSAREGSTNEKLFF. In DNA form, the CDR3 reads TGCAGTGCTAGAGAAGGCTCAACTAATGAAAAACTGTTTTTT. The rearrangement uses TRBV20-1 and TRBJ1-4, with D unresolved. Germline values: CDR1 DFQATT, CDR2 SNEGSKA (reference sequence). V dropped 0 bases and J dropped 0 bases, with 5 bases sitting between them. The CDR3 spans 14 residues.

Remarks on this clonotype: A much more abundant neighbour one base away suggests this may be a read error. This chain joins TRBV27 and TRBJ1-1, with no clear D. Looked up from germline, CDR1 is MNHEY and CDR2 is SMNVEV (reference sequence). This CDR3 comprises 15 residues. The CDR3 spells CASSPRAGYLTAAFF. The CDR3 coding sequence is TGTGCCAGCAGTCCCCGCGCCGGGTACCTCACTGCAGCTTTCTTT.

Worth noting for this clonotype: A much larger clone sits a single nucleotide away, making a read error possible. V usage is TRBV28 and J usage is TRBJ2-7; 8 positions match TRBD2. This CDR3 is built from 15 residues. Looked up from germline, CDR1 is MDHEN and CDR2 is SYDVKM. With 2 bases clipped from V and 5 bases from J, the junction kept 8 bases outside the gene matches. The CDR3 coding sequence is TGTGCCAGCAGTTTACTCAGCGGGAGTCACGACGAGCAGTACTTC. Encoded protein: CASSLLSGSHDEQYF.